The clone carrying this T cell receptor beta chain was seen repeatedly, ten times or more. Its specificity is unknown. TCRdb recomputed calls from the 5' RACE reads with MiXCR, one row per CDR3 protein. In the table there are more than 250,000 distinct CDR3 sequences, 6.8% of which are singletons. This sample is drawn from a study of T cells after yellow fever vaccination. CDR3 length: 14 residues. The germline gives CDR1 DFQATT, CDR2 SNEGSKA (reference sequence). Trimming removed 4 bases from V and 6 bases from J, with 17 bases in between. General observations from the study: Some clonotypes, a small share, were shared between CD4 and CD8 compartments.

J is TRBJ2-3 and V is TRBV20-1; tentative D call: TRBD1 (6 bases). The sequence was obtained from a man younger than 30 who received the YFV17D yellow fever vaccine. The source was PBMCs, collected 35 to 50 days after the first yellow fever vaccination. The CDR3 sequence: CSAIRQAHGDTQYF. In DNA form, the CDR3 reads TGCAGTGCTATACGACAGGCGCATGGGGATACGCAGTATTTT.